These 17 T cell receptor beta chains were sequenced from one sample in a study of T-cell memory formation after mild COVID-19. Using its own MiXCR run on the 5' RACE reads, TCRdb lists one record per CDR3 protein. This sample has 80,000 to 90,000 distinct CDR3 sequences; around 25% occur once, and the top ten carry less than 55%. The material sequenced was PBMCs or a T cell subset sorted from them (not recorded which). The origin of the receptors is a young man who had mild COVID-19 (a few samples of this study predate the infection). Cell type and time point are not known.

This chain uses TRBV7-9 with TRBJ1-1; D gene uncertain. The CDR3 is 15 residues long. Deletions cut 2 bases from V and 7 bases from J, with 17 bases between. The V gene's germline CDR1 is SEHNR and CDR2 FQNEAQ (reference sequence). CDR3 DNA sequence: TGTGCCAGCAGCTTATTAAATACGGGCCGTCATGAAGCTTTCTTT. It encodes CASSLLNTGRHEAFF.

The rearrangement joins TRBV14 to TRBJ2-7; D is perhaps TRBD1 (5 bases). CDR3 size: 14 residues. CDR1 SGHDN and CDR2 FVKESK come from the germline V gene. V lost 0 bases and J lost 3, with 9 bases in between. DNA of the CDR3: TGTGCCAGCAGCCAAGAGGACAACTTCTACGAGCAGTACTTC. Its translation is CASSQEDNFYEQYF.

This clonotype was seen only a few times. The rearrangement joins TRBV29-1 to TRBJ2-1; D call uncertain. Trimming shortened V by 2 bases and J by 7 bases, and 9 bases separated the two germline ends. Germline V gene data show CDR1 as SQVTM and CDR2 as ANQGSEA. CDR3 length equals 12 residues. CDR3 sequence reads: CSVESRGNEQFF. CDR3 coding DNA: TGCAGCGTTGAAAGCCGTGGGAATGAGCAGTTCTTC.

This clonotype was detected a few times. CDR3 bases: TGTGCCACCAGTGATTCAGGGCTGGATGAGCAGTTCTTC. It translates to CATSDSGLDEQFF. The rearrangement joins TRBV24-1 to TRBJ2-1; maybe TRBD1 (5 bases). Germline CDR1 KGHDR, CDR2 SFDVKD. With 2 bases removed from V and 8 bases from J, the gap between germline ends came to 9 bases. The CDR3 contains 13 residues.

This clonotype showed up just a few times. The rearrangement links TRBV25-1 to TRBJ1-3; D unclear. The CDR3 runs to 15 residues. Trimming stripped 7 bases from V and 0 bases from J, with 13 bases between. Germline-derived CDR1 and CDR2 are MGHDK and SYGVNS. CDR3 protein: CASTPPGPSGNTIYF. The DNA of the CDR3 is TGTGCCAGCACCCCCCCAGGTCCCTCTGGAAACACCATATATTTT.

Only a few counts were recorded for this clonotype. This chain links TRBV4-1 with TRBJ1-5; tentative D call: TRBD1 (5 bases). Germline CDR1 reads MGHRA; CDR2 reads YSYEKL. The V end was cut by 0 bases, the J end by 4 bases, with 19 bases between. This CDR3 is 18 amino acids long. The CDR3 sequence: CASSQDHPGAGRNQPQHF. CDR3 in DNA: TGCGCCAGCAGCCAAGATCACCCCGGGGCAGGCCGTAATCAGCCCCAGCATTTT.

This clonotype turned up a few times. This rearrangement joins TRBV18 to TRBJ1-4; 9 bases match TRBD1. Unmatched junction bases numbered 17, after V lost 6 bases and J lost 0 bases. CDR1 is KGHSH, CDR2 LQKENI, per germline. This CDR3 comprises 20 residues. Written as DNA, the CDR3 is TGTGCCAGCTCTCTTACCGGGACAGGGATTTATGTCTCAACTAATGAAAAACTGTTTTTT. Protein sequence: CASSLTGTGIYVSTNEKLFF.

V usage is TRBV5-1 and J usage is TRBJ1-1, with TRBD1 matching over 7 bases. Germline values: CDR1 SGHRS, CDR2 YFSETQ. After removal of 4 bases from V and 5 bases from J, the junction contained 2 bases not matched to a gene. The CDR3 has 12 amino acids. The CDR3 spells CASSATGTEAFF. The CDR3 DNA follows: TGCGCCAGCAGCGCGACAGGGACTGAAGCTTTCTTT.

This sequence joins TRBV12-3 or TRBV12-4 and TRBJ2-1, with 11 positions matching TRBD2. Trimming cost V 5 bases and J 3 bases; bases outside gene matches: 9. The CDR3 length is 17 residues. This CDR3 is CASSPTSGLAVYNEQFF. In nucleotides, the CDR3 is TGTGCCAGCAGTCCTACTTCGGGACTAGCGGTCTACAATGAGCAGTTCTTC.

In this sample, this clonotype turned up a few times. This chain links TRBV12-3 or TRBV12-4 with TRBJ2-7; possibly TRBD2 for D (5 bases). Deletions cut 3 bases from V and 1 base from J, with 16 bases between. The CDR3 has 16 residues. The chain's CDR3 is CASSLSGPRDSYEQYF. In DNA form, the CDR3 reads TGTGCCAGCAGTTTGAGCGGCCCCCGGGATTCCTACGAGCAGTACTTC.

V is TRBV7-3 and J is TRBJ2-1; perhaps TRBD2 as D (7 bases). Germline V gives CDR1 SGHTA, CDR2 FQGTGA. With 5 bases removed from V and 3 bases from J, the gap between germline ends came to 17 bases. The CDR3 has 16 residues. CDR3 nucleotides: TGTGCCAGCAGCCCCGAGCTGCGGGGGCACTACAATGAGCAGTTCTTC. This sequence encodes CASSPELRGHYNEQFF.

This chain connects TRBV7-9 to TRBJ2-7; TRBD2 is a possible D gene (6 bases). The CDR3 is 14 residues long. Germline CDR1 reads SEHNR; CDR2 reads FQNEAQ (reference sequence). Trimming cost V 6 bases and J 4 bases, with 16 bases left between them. CDR3 bases: TGTGCCAGCAGTTATGACGGGACTCCGTACGAGCAGTACGTC. Translating gives CASSYDGTPYEQYV.

This clonotype has a handful of counts. The J gene is TRBJ2-3, the V gene TRBV4-1; possible D gene TRBD1, 6 bases. The V and J ends lost 3 bases and 5 bases respectively, with 9 bases between them. This CDR3 region has 13 residues. Germline CDR1 is MGHRA and CDR2 is YSYEKL. CDR3 nucleotides: TGCGCCAGCAGCCAGGGGGCAATAGATACGCAGTATTTT. Its translation: CASSQGAIDTQYF.

This clonotype was observed a handful of times. This chain links TRBV9 with TRBJ1-6; no firm D call. Germline CDR1 and CDR2: SGDLS and YYNGEE. V shed 3 bases and J shed 9 bases, with 13 bases lying between them. CDR3 length: 14 residues. CDR3 nucleotide sequence: TGTGCCAGCAGCGCATACTCAGCGCGTTCACCCCTCCACTTT. Translated, it gives CASSAYSARSPLHF.

This clonotype was seen at least ten times. The gene calls are TRBV7-9 and TRBJ1-2; D is undetermined. Germline CDR1 is SEHNR and CDR2 is FQNEAQ (reference sequence). This CDR3 has 14 residues. The germline V and J ends were trimmed by 1 base and 5 bases, with 11 bases remaining between them. The CDR3 DNA reads as TGTGCCAGCAGCTTAGGGGCGGGGTTATATGGCTACACCTTC. Its translation is CASSLGAGLYGYTF.

This clonotype was found a few times. The chain uses TRBV5-1 and TRBJ1-4; no clear D gene. The CDR3 runs 17 residues. CDR1 and CDR2 (germline): SGHRS, YFSETQ. V was shortened by 1 base and J by 7 bases, with 20 bases between the two germline ends. The CDR3 sequence is CASSLYSATVSGEKLFF. The CDR3 nucleotides are TGCGCCAGCAGCTTGTACTCGGCGACGGTTTCTGGTGAAAAACTGTTTTTT.

The sample holds a few counts of this clonotype. The chain combines TRBV29-1 with TRBJ2-5; unclear D gene. V was clipped by 4 bases and J by 3 bases, with 21 bases between them. This CDR3 has 16 amino acids. Germline assignment: CDR1 SQVTM and CDR2 ANQGSEA. The CDR3 DNA reads as TGCAGCGTTGGGTTACGAGGACCCAGTTACGAAGAGACCCAGTACTTC. Protein product: CSVGLRGPSYEETQYF. The variable domain in full, completed from reference TRBV29-1 and TRBJ2-5, reads SAVISQKPSRDICQRGTSLTIQCQVDSQVTMMFWYRQQPGQSLTLIATANQGSEATYESGFVIDKFPISRPNLTFSTLTVSNMSPEDSSIYLCSVGLRGPSYEETQYFGPGTRLLVL.